A single sample is the source of the 18 T cell receptor beta chains below, sequenced in a study of T-cell memory formation after mild COVID-19. MiXCR, run by TCRdb on the 5' RACE reads, gives a single entry per CDR3 protein. The sample lists just under 150,000 distinct CDR3 sequences, about 6% occurring once. Source material: PBMCs or a T cell subset sorted from them (not recorded which). Every receptor here comes from an adult woman who had mild COVID-19 (a few samples of this study predate the infection). Cell type and time point are not known.

V is TRBV10-3 and J is TRBJ2-7, with unresolved D. The CDR3 runs 13 residues. The germline gives CDR1 ENHRY, CDR2 SYGVKD. V lost 7 bases to trimming and J lost 0 bases, with 10 bases between them. CDR3 nucleotides: TGTGCCATCACTGGGGAAAGCTCCTACGAGCAGTACTTC. Encoded protein: CAITGESSYEQYF.

The CDR3 sequence is CASSYSGFRVLEKLFF. The CDR3 bases are TGTGCCAGCAGTTACTCGGGATTCAGGGTACTCGAAAAACTGTTTTTT. V and J are TRBV6-6 and TRBJ1-4, with D maybe TRBD1 (5 bases). V dropped 0 bases and J dropped 8 bases, with 16 bases sitting between them. The germline CDR1 and CDR2 sequences are MNHNY and SVGAGI (reference sequence). The CDR3 spans 16 residues.

This clonotype was recorded at least ten times. J is TRBJ1-5 and V is TRBV12-3 or TRBV12-4; D not certain. The CDR3 runs to 12 residues. The germline V and J ends were trimmed by 7 bases and 5 bases, with 9 bases remaining between them. The DNA of the CDR3 is TGTGCCAGCACCCTGGCTTATCAGCCCCAGCATTTT. Protein sequence: CASTLAYQPQHF.

This clonotype was observed many times. J is TRBJ1-2 and V is TRBV29-1; D unresolved. V lost 1 base, J lost 7 bases, and 19 bases lay in between. From germline, CDR1 is SQVTM and CDR2 ANQGSEA. The CDR3 contains 15 residues. This CDR3 reads CSVEGLAFSGAGYTF. The CDR3 bases are TGCAGCGTTGAAGGACTTGCTTTCTCAGGCGCTGGCTACACCTTC.

This clonotype appeared many times. This sequence joins TRBV7-6 and TRBJ2-1; the match to TRBD2 covers 11 bases. CDR1 and CDR2 from the germline V gene are SGHVS and FNYEAQ. Trimming removed 1 base from V and 5 bases from J; junction bases left unmatched: 7. The CDR3 covers 17 residues. CDR3 sequence (DNA): TGTGCCAGCAGCTTAGAGATAGCGGGGGGGTTCAACAATGAGCAGTTCTTC. This gives the protein CASSLEIAGGFNNEQFF.

This chain links TRBV4-2 with TRBJ1-1; no reliable D call. CDR1 and CDR2 from the germline V gene are LGHNA and YNFKEQ. There are 12 residues in the CDR3. The V end was cut by 2 bases, the J end by 0 bases, with 1 base between. The DNA of the CDR3 is TGTGCCAGCAGCCAACTGAACACTGAAGCTTTCTTT. Encoded protein: CASSQLNTEAFF.

V gene TRBV9 combines with J gene TRBJ2-1; 8 bases are a match to TRBD2. The CDR3 contains 14 residues. CDR1 is SGDLS and CDR2 is YYNGEE in the germline V gene. Germline trimming cut 6 bases from V and 4 bases from J; bases unmatched to any gene: 6. The CDR3 region has the DNA TGTGCCAGCAATCCAGCGGGGGATTACAATGAGCAGTTCTTC. Translated: CASNPAGDYNEQFF.

The chain joins TRBV12-3 or TRBV12-4 to TRBJ1-5, with D perhaps TRBD1 (6 bases). The CDR3 extends over 15 amino acids. With 6 bases removed from V and 4 bases from J, the gap between germline ends came to 16 bases. The CDR3 spells CASSPSGTQNQPQHF. Here the CDR3 DNA reads TGTGCCAGCAGCCCCAGCGGGACACAAAATCAGCCCCAGCATTTT.

This clonotype was counted ten times or more. The chain uses TRBV20-1 and TRBJ2-3, with 7 bases matching TRBD2. The V segment lost 5 bases and the J segment 0 bases; nucleotides outside the gene matches: 11. This CDR3 comprises 16 residues. Germline V gene lookup returns CDR1 DFQATT and CDR2 SNEGSKA (reference sequence). The CDR3 loop reads CSARRWDGGSTDTQYF. In DNA, the CDR3 is TGCAGTGCTCGCCGGTGGGACGGGGGGAGCACAGATACGCAGTATTTT.

This clonotype was counted only a few times. The V and J genes are TRBV6-6 and TRBJ2-7; D is perhaps TRBD1 (6 bases). The CDR3 covers 13 residues. Germline CDR1 reads MNHNY; CDR2 reads SVGAGI (reference sequence). V lost 6 bases and J lost 3, with 12 bases in between. The CDR3 DNA is TGTGCCAGCAGATCCGGGACAATCTACGAGCAGTACTTC. It encodes CASRSGTIYEQYF.

Many counts were recorded for this clonotype. V and J are TRBV12-3 or TRBV12-4 and TRBJ1-1; tentative D call: TRBD1 (5 bases). The CDR3 spans 14 residues. V lost 5 bases and J 6 bases, leaving 16 bases between the germline ends. The CDR3, as DNA: TGTGCCAGCAGTCTCCAGGGAGGTAGGTCTGAAGCTTTCTTT. The encoded protein is CASSLQGGRSEAFF.

The table lists this clonotype with a few counts. The rearrangement uses TRBV5-4 and TRBJ2-3, with 7 bases lining up with TRBD2. CDR1 and CDR2 from the germline V gene are SGHNT and YYREEE (reference sequence). Germline trimming cut 4 bases from V and 2 bases from J; bases unmatched to any gene: 4. The CDR3 runs 14 residues. The CDR3 DNA follows: TGTGCCAGCAGCACGGGGGACTACACAGATACGCAGTATTTT. Translating gives CASSTGDYTDTQYF.

This clonotype was seen many times. This rearrangement joins TRBV7-2 to TRBJ2-2; the match to TRBD2 covers 12 bases. Trimming cost V 5 bases and J 5 bases; bases outside gene matches: 12. CDR1 and CDR2 from the germline V gene are SGHTA and FQGNSA. CDR3 length: 18 residues. CDR3 sequence (DNA): TGTGCCAGCAGCACTTTTAGGAGACTAGCGGGAGAGACCGGGGAGCTGTTTTTT. It yields the protein CASSTFRRLAGETGELFF.

This clonotype has a count of ten or more. The chain combines TRBV6-2 or TRBV6-3 with TRBJ2-7; 8 nucleotides match TRBD2. The CDR3 has 14 residues. Germline V gene data show CDR1 as MNHEY and CDR2 as SVGEGT. The J segment lost 6 bases and the V segment lost 6 bases, leaving 10 bases of the junction unmatched. The CDR3, as DNA: TGTGCCAGCAGATTCGTAGCGGGAATTAGCGAGCAGTACTTC. Its translation: CASRFVAGISEQYF.

This clonotype has just a few counts. The V and J genes are TRBV11-2 and TRBJ2-1, with 11 nucleotides matching TRBD2. CDR3 length equals 16 residues. The J segment lost 9 bases and the V segment lost 5 bases, leaving 12 bases of the junction unmatched. Germline loops: CDR1 SGHAT, CDR2 FQNNGV. The chain's CDR3 is CASSATGTSGRGEQFF. The CDR3 nucleotides read TGTGCCAGCAGCGCCACCGGGACTAGCGGTCGAGGTGAGCAGTTCTTC.

The rearrangement uses TRBV3-1 and TRBJ1-6; no definite D call. With 0 bases removed from V and 7 bases from J, the gap between germline ends came to 7 bases. Germline CDR1 LGHDT, CDR2 YNNKEL (reference sequence). The CDR3 has 14 amino acids. CDR3 coding DNA: TGTGCCAGCAGCCAAGATGTGCGGAATTCACCCCTCCACTTT. Amino acids: CASSQDVRNSPLHF.

This clonotype showed up just a few times. CDR3 bases: TGTGCCAGTAGTAACTTCGGACAGCAATACGAGCAGTACTTC. This gives the protein CASSNFGQQYEQYF. This chain links TRBV19 with TRBJ2-7, with a weak D call TRBD1 (6 bases). The CDR3 runs 14 residues. V lost 4 bases, J lost 4 bases, and 14 bases lay in between. Germline CDR1 is LNHDA and CDR2 is SQIVND (reference sequence).

This chain uses TRBV7-9 with TRBJ2-1; D is unclear. CDR1 and CDR2 from the germline V gene are SEHNR and FQNEAQ (reference sequence). This CDR3 has 15 residues. Between the trimmed V and J ends, which lost 1 base and 8 bases, there was a span of 15 bases. CDR3 in DNA: TGTGCCAGCAGCTTAGTTGGGTGGGCCGGCGATGAGCAGTTCTTC. It encodes CASSLVGWAGDEQFF.